This is a list of T cell receptor beta chains from one sample in a study of blood T cell repertoires in COVID-19. Measured with immunoSEQ multiplex PCR; TCRdb has only the in-frame clones, and not every one. The sample lists 200,000 to 300,000 clones; approximately 86% were seen once. The sequenced material came from peripheral blood. All receptors come from a man younger than 40 with active or convalescent COVID-19. Each CDR3 is given with its conserved first and last residue. The order of the fields is D gene, J gene, V gene, CDR3 protein. The D gene is left open where the match is weak.

>NA|TRBJ2-5|TRBV6-1
CASSEVSGGTQYF
>NA|TRBJ2-1|TRBV14
CASSQDSAHPNEQFF
>NA|TRBJ1-6|TRBV27
CASSLNWRQGDSPLHF
>TRBD1|TRBJ1-1|TRBV29-1
CSVEVRQGFTEAFF
>TRBD2|TRBJ2-7|TRBV28
CASRPGLAGAPIF
>NA|TRBJ1-5|TRBV6-1
CASSEGSASGPQHF
>NA|TRBJ1-1|TRBV6-1
CASSDDGWNTEAFF
>TRBD1|TRBJ1-1|TRBV6-5
CAGQGQGATEAFF
>TRBD2|TRBJ2-1|TRBV6-5
CASSYGGDEQFF
>NA|TRBJ1-5|TRBV2
CASRGGESNQPQHF
>TRBD2|TRBJ2-5|TRBV3-1/TRBV3-2
CASSRVAGALNF
>NA|TRBJ2-7|TRBV21-1
CASSKKGQGRGEQYF
>NA|TRBJ1-6|TRBV6-5
CASRPYSSYNSPLHF
>TRBD1|TRBJ1-2|TRBV16
CASSQWAGTGARRGYGYTF
>NA|TRBJ2-7|TRBV9
CASSFGPRDKSYEQYF
>TRBD2|TRBJ2-7|TRBV6-1
CASREGALAAFDEQYF
>TRBD2|TRBJ2-2|TRBV24-1
CATSGGGTGELFF
>NA|TRBJ1-1|TRBV29-1
CSVAQDRPNTEAFF
>TRBD1|TRBJ1-6|TRBV4-3
CASSPGQGSGSPLHF
>NA|TRBJ1-2|TRBV4-2
CASSQEGGGLGYGYTF